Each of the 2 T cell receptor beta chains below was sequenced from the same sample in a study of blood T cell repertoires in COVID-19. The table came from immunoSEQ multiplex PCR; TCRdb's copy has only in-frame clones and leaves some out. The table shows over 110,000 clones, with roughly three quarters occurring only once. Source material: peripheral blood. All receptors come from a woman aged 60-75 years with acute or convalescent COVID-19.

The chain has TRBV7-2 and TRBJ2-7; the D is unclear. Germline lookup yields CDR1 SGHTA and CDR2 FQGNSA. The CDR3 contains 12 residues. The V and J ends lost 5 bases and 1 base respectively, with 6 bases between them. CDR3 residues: CASSASSYEQYF. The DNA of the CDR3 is TGTGCCAGCAGCGCGAGTTCCTACGAGCAGTACTTC. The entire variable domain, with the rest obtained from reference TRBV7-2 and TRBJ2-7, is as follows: GAGVSQSPSNKVTEKGKDVELRCDPISGHTALYWYRQSLGQGLEFLIYFQGNSAPDKSGLPSDRFSAERTGGSVSTLTIQRTQQEDSAVYLCASSASSYEQYFGPGTRLTVT.

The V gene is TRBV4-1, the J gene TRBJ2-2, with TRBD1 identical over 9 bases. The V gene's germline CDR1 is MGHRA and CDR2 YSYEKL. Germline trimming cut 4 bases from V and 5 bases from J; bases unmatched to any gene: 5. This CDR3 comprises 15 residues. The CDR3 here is CASSPGTGRTGELFF. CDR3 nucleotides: TGCGCCAGCAGCCCCGGGACAGGGAGGACCGGGGAGCTGTTTTTT.